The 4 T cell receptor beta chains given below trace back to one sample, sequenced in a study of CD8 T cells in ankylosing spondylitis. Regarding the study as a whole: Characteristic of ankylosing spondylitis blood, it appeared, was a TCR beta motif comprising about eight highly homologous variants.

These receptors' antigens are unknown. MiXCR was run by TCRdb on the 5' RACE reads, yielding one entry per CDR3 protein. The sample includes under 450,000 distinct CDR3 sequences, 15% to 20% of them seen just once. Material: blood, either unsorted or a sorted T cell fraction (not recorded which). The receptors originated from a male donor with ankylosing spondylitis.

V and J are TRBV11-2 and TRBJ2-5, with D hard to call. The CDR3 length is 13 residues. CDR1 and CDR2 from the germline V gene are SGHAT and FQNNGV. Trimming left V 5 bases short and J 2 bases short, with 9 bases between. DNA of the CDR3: TGTGCCAGCAGCCACAGACGACAAGAGACCCAGTACTTC. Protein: CASSHRRQETQYF.

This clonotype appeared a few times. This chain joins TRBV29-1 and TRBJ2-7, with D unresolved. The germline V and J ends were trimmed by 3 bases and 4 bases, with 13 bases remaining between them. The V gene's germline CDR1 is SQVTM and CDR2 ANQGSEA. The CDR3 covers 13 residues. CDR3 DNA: TGCAGCGTTGACTCCTCGGGCGGTTACGAGCAGTACTTC. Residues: CSVDSSGGYEQYF.

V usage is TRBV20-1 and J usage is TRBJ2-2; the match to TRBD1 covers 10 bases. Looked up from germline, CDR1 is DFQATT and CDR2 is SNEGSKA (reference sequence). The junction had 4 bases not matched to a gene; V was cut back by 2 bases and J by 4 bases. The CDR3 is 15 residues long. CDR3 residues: CSARPGTGVTGELFF. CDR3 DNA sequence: TGCAGTGCTAGACCCGGGACAGGGGTCACCGGGGAGCTGTTTTTT.

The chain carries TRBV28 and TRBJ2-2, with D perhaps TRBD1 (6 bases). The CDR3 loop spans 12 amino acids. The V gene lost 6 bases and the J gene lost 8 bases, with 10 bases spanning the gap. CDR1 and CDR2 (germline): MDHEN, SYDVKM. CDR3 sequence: CASSEGVGELFF. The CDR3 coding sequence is TGTGCCAGCAGCGAGGGGGTGGGGGAGCTGTTTTTT.